Below, one T cell receptor beta chain is given with its context. The CDR3 is 17 amino acids. The germline gives CDR1 SGDLS, CDR2 YYNGEE. With V trimmed by 0 bases and J by 2 bases, 5 bases remained unmatched. The data were taken from a study of T cells after somatic rescue of genetic block. Generated by immunoSEQ multiplex PCR, the TCRdb table keeps only in-frame clones and is missing some. Counted here are about 72,000 clones, approximately 91% occurring once; the ten biggest clones make up around 2.8%. Sequenced material: peripheral blood mononuclear cells (PBMCs). The receptor's source is a man in his thirties or forties. The chain recombines TRBV9 with TRBJ2-6, with 7 positions matching TRBD2. CDR3 bases: TGTGCCAGCAGCGTAGGCGGCGGGAGCGCTGGGGCCAACGTCCTGACTTTC. Translation: CASSVGGGSAGANVLTF.